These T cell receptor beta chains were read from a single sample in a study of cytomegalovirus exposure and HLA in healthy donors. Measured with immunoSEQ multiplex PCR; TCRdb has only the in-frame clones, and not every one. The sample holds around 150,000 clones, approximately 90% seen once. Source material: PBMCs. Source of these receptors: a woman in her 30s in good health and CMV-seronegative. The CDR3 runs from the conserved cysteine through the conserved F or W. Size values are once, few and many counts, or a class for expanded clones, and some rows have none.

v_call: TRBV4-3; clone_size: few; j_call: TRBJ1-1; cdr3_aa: CASSQDTGGVDMNTEAFF
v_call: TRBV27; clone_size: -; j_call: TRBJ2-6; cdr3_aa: CASSLSGVRSGANVLTF
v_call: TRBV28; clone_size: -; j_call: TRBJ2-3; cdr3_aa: CASSFLAGTDTQYF
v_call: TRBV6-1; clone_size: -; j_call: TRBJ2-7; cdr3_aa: CASTYTGQGGYEQYF
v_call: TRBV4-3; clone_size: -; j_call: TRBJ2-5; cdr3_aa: CASSQDPRTSGGETQYF
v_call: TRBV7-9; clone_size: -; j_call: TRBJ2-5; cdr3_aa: CASSLASASQETQYF
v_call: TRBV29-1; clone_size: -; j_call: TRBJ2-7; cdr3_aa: CSVRQDGEQYF
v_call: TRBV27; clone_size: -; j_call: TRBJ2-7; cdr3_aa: CASSRNRDYEQYF
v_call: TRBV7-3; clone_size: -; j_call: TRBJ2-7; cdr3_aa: CASSPTGTGAYEQYF
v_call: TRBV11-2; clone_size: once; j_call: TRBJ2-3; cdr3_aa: CASSPGASGVDTQYF
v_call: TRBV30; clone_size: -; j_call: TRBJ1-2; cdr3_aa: CAWRQPQDNYGYTF
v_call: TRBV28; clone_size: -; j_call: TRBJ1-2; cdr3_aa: CASSFQGGYGYTF
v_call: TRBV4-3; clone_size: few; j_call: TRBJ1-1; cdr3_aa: CASSHQGNMNTEAFF
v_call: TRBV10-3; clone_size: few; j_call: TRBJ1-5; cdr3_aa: CAIRDGKSNQPQHF
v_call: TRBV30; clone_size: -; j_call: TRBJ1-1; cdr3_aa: CAAIGENTEAFF
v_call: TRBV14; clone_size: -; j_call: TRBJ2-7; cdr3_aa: CASSRTGGYEQYF
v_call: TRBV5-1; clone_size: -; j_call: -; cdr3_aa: CASSYGQGMAYEQYF
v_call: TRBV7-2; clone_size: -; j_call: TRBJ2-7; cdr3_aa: CASSPSRGAHYEQYF
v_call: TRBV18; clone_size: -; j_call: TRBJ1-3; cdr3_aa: CASSPTRGVSGNTIYF
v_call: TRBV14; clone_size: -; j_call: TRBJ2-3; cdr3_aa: CASSPWTSGSPDTQYF
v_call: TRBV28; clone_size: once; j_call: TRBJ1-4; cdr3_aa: CASSDRVLEKLFF
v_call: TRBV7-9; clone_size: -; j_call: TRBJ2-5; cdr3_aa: CASSLALGTGGERQETQYF
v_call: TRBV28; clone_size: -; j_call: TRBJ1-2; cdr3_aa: CASSLQGPYGYTF
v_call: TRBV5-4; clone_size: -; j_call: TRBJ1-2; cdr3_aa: CASSRDRGKNYYGYTF
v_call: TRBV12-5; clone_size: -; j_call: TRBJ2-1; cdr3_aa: CASGLVLGTGGSEQFF
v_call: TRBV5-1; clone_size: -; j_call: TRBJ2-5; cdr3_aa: CASSLFGREGETQYF
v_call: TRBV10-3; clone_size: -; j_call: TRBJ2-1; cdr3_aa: CAISERGAYNEQFF
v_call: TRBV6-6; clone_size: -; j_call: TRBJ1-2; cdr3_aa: CASSYSGQGSYGYTF
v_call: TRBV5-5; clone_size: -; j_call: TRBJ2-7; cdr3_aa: CASSLGSGWTSEGEQYF
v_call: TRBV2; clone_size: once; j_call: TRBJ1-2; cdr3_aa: CASSQMGGNWAGGYTF
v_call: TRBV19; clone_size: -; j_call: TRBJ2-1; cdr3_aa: CASSIDRGVEQFF
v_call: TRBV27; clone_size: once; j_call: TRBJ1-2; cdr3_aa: CASSVQRTGVFNYGYTF
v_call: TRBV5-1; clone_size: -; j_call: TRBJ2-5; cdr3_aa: CASSFFQGNRGETQYF